The rows below give T cell receptor beta chains drawn from one sample of a study of blood T cells in healthy people across ages. Each CDR3 protein gets one entry after TCRdb re-called the 5' RACE reads with MiXCR. The sample has about 970,000 distinct CDR3 sequences; roughly 47% are singletons. Sequenced sample: blood. The receptors come from a woman aged 55-70 years in good health. Both conserved end residues are part of each CDR3.

J gene,V gene,CDR3 protein
TRBJ2-7,TRBV7-2,CASSPYEGEQYF
TRBJ2-2,TRBV4-2,CASSQVLAGGMRELFF
TRBJ2-7,TRBV29-1,CSVFGLSSYEQYF
TRBJ2-7,TRBV5-6,CASTGRDTSYEQYF
TRBJ1-4,TRBV29-1,CSVLGREKNEKLFF
TRBJ2-3,TRBV7-9,CASSSRTSGNTDTQYF
TRBJ1-4,TRBV28,CASSSRLGLGEKLFF
TRBJ2-1,TRBV29-1,CSVSPLYNEQFF
TRBJ2-1,TRBV3-1,CASSQGTAYNEQFF
TRBJ2-1,TRBV15,CATSRDPREGLLGEQFF
NA,TRBV28,CASSLPSGVAGETQYF
TRBJ1-6,TRBV20-1,CSARTGTENSPLHF